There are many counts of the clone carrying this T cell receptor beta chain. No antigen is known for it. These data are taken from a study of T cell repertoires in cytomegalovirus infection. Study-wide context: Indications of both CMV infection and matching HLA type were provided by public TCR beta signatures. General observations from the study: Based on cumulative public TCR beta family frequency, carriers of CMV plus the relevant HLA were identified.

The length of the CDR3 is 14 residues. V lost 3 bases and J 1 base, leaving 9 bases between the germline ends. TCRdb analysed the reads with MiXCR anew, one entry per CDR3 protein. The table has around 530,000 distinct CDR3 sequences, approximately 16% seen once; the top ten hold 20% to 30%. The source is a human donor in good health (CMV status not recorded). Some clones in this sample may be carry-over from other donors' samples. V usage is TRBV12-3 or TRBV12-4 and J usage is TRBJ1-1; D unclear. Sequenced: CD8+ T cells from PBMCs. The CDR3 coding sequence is TGTGCCAGCAGTTTTCCCCAGAGGAACACTGAAGCTTTCTTT. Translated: CASSFPQRNTEAFF.